The clone carrying this TCR beta chain was found once. CDR3 length: 16 amino acids. CDR1 and CDR2 from the germline V gene are SGHTA and FQGNSA. V was pared by 5 bases and J by 0 bases, with 14 bases between. Clones were sequenced by immunoSEQ multiplex PCR, and TCRdb holds only the in-frame ones, with some missing. Counted here are just over 200,000 clones, about 78% occurring once; the ten biggest clones make up less than 6%. This sample was taken from a study of blood T cell repertoires in COVID-19. Looking at the study overall: There were acute and convalescent COVID-19 samples, and they came from the United States, Italy and Spain.

Sequencing was performed on peripheral blood. The receptor's source is an older woman with acute or convalescent COVID-19. The chain links TRBV7-2 to TRBJ2-4; perhaps TRBD1 as D (6 bases). The CDR3 bases are TGTGCCAGCAGCCCGCAGACAGGCCTAGCCAAAAACATTCAGTACTTC. Translating it yields CASSPQTGLAKNIQYF.